This entry lists 21 T cell receptor beta chains sequenced from one sample in a study of T-cell reconstitution after alpha-beta-depleted transplantation in children. The TCRbeta library was prepared with unique molecular identifiers. TCRdb reprocessed the PCR reads via MiXCR and lists one record per CDR3 protein. The top ten hold 12% to 15% of the sample, which has more than 400,000 distinct CDR3 sequences, approximately 10% seen once. The sequencing here drew on PBMCs, mostly from graft donor cells, taken 180 days after TCRalphabeta/CD19-depleted stem cell transplant. The receptors derive from a female patient aged 2-9 years who had a stem cell transplant for aplastic anemia, so the T cells may come from the graft donor.

V usage is TRBV6-2 or TRBV6-3 and J usage is TRBJ2-1; D not resolved. The CDR3 totals 15 residues. The V and J ends lost 7 bases and 0 bases respectively, with 13 bases between them. CDR1 MNHEY and CDR2 SVGEGT come from the germline V gene. CDR3 in DNA: TGTGCCAGCACGCCCCTTAAGAGCTCCTACAATGAGCAGTTCTTC. As protein: CASTPLKSSYNEQFF.

The chain carries TRBV12-3 or TRBV12-4 and TRBJ2-3; 11 bases map to TRBD2. The CDR3 is 17 amino acids. Germline trimming cut 3 bases from V and 2 bases from J; bases unmatched to any gene: 7. For the CDR3, the DNA is TGTGCCAGCAGTTTCGCGACTAGCGGGGACTCCACAGATACGCAGTATTTT. Its translation is CASSFATSGDSTDTQYF.

Written as DNA, the CDR3 is TGTGCCAGCAGCACACCGGGCGAGAACACTGAAGCTTTCTTT. It translates to CASSTPGENTEAFF. V gene TRBV5-6 combines with J gene TRBJ1-1; no clear D. This CDR3 has 14 residues. The germline CDR1 and CDR2 sequences are SGHDT and YYEEEE. The V end lost 4 bases, the J end lost 1 base, and 11 bases lay between the germline ends.

The V and J genes are TRBV2 and TRBJ2-7; TRBD1 matches 8 bases. The CDR3 consists of 14 residues. The germline V gene encodes CDR1 SNHLY and CDR2 FYNNEI. V shed 4 bases, J shed 2 bases, and the junction held 4 bases outside the gene matches. CDR3 region: CASSVEQGAYEQYV. DNA of the CDR3: TGTGCCAGCAGTGTCGAACAGGGGGCCTACGAGCAGTACGTC.

This clonotype was seen only a few times. This chain connects TRBV11-1 to TRBJ2-5; 9 positions agree with TRBD2. Germline trimming cut 2 bases from V and 5 bases from J; bases unmatched to any gene: 15. The CDR3 runs 18 residues. Germline V lookup: CDR1 SGHAT, CDR2 FQDESV (reference sequence). The CDR3 DNA sequence: TGTGCCAGCAGCTTAATGGTGTATGGTAGCGGGAGACGGGAGACCCAGTACTTC. Its protein is CASSLMVYGSGRRETQYF.

This clonotype was seen only a few times. The DNA for the CDR3 is TGTGCCAGCAGACCTCGGAGGTACGGCTACACCTTC. This codes for CASRPRRYGYTF. V and J are TRBV6-2 or TRBV6-3 and TRBJ1-2; no reliable D call. Germline V lookup: CDR1 MNHEY, CDR2 SVGEGT. V shed 6 bases and J shed 8 bases, with 13 bases lying between them. The CDR3 is made up of 12 amino acids.

The CDR3 DNA follows: TGTGCCAGCAGCTTACGGGTACGCTACGAGCAGTACGTC. Encoded protein: CASSLRVRYEQYV. V is TRBV7-2 and J is TRBJ2-7; D call uncertain. Looked up from germline, CDR1 is SGHTA and CDR2 is FQGNSA. The CDR3 sequence is 13 residues long. V lost 2 bases and J 3 bases, leaving 8 bases between the germline ends.

This clonotype was detected only a few times. The chain couples TRBV9 to TRBJ2-3; a possible D gene is TRBD1 (5 bases). V was trimmed by 4 bases and J by 1 base, leaving 13 bases between them. Germline loops: CDR1 SGDLS, CDR2 YYNGEE. This CDR3 region has 15 residues. The CDR3 nucleotides read TGTGCCAGCAGCAAGGCAGGGCACGGCACAGATACGCAGTATTTT. This sequence encodes CASSKAGHGTDTQYF.

Concerning this clonotype: A much larger clone sits a single nucleotide away, making a read error possible. The chain recombines TRBV29-1 with TRBJ2-7; TRBD2 matches 8 bases. Germline-derived CDR1 and CDR2 are SQVTM and ANQGSEA. The CDR3 loop spans 15 amino acids. This chain's CDR3 is CSVEDPRTSPYKQYF. For the CDR3, the DNA is TGCAGCGTTGAAGATCCTAGGACTAGCCCCTACAAGCAGTACTTC.

This chain links TRBV20-1 with TRBJ2-7, with 8 bases identical to TRBD1. V shed 0 bases, J shed 4 bases, and the junction held 8 bases outside the gene matches. Per germline, CDR1 DFQATT and CDR2 SNEGSKA (reference sequence). The CDR3 spans 15 residues. CDR3 sequence reads: CSAREIGQGPYEQYF. The DNA for the CDR3 is TGCAGTGCTAGAGAAATAGGACAGGGTCCTTACGAGCAGTACTTC.

This clonotype was picked up many times. This rearrangement joins TRBV7-9 to TRBJ2-2; D not resolved. Germline lookup yields CDR1 SEHNR and CDR2 FQNEAQ (reference sequence). This CDR3 has 12 amino acids. Trimming took 6 bases from V and 6 from J, leaving 8 bases between them. The CDR3 loop is CASSLFSGELFF. Written as DNA, the CDR3 is TGTGCCAGCAGTTTATTTTCCGGGGAGCTGTTTTTT.

This clonotype was detected a few times. The rearrangement uses TRBV29-1 and TRBJ2-5, with D perhaps given as TRBD1 or TRBD2 (6 bases each). CDR1 and CDR2 from the germline V gene are SQVTM and ANQGSEA. The CDR3 covers 13 residues. The V end was cut by 4 bases, the J end by 1 base, with 10 bases between. CDR3 sequence (DNA): TGCAGCGTTGGGCGGGACACCCAAGAGACCCAGTACTTC. Protein product: CSVGRDTQETQYF.

This clonotype was seen a few times. V usage is TRBV7-3 and J usage is TRBJ1-1; D ambiguous. The CDR3 has 14 amino acids. V was shortened by 0 bases and J by 5 bases, with 10 bases between the two germline ends. Germline loops: CDR1 SGHTA, CDR2 FQGTGA. CDR3 nucleotides: TGTGCCAGCAGCTTAACAGGGAAGGAGACTGAAGCTTTCTTT. Protein product: CASSLTGKETEAFF.

This clonotype appeared once. The V call is TRBV7-2, the J call TRBJ2-4; D gene ambiguous. This CDR3 comprises 13 residues. V was shortened by 1 base and J by 8 bases, with 9 bases between the two germline ends. Germline V CDR1 and CDR2: SGHTA, FQGNSA. The DNA of the CDR3 is TGTGCCAGCAGCTTAGTTCAGCGTTACATTCAGTACTTC. Translation gives CASSLVQRYIQYF.

Concerning this clonotype: The junction shows a germline mismatch at one end, possibly a read error. The gene calls are TRBV12-3 or TRBV12-4 and TRBJ1-5; D is undetermined. CDR3 length: 12 amino acids. The CDR3 region is CAGSPREQPQHF. The CDR3 DNA reads as TGTGCCGGCAGTCCTAGGGAACAGCCCCAGCATTTT.

This clonotype was recorded a few times. The rearrangement uses TRBV12-3 or TRBV12-4 and TRBJ1-1, with D unresolved. The CDR3 has 13 residues. V lost 6 bases, J lost 4 bases, and 12 bases lay in between. The chain's CDR3 is CASSPLVSTEAFF. In DNA, the CDR3 is TGTGCCAGCAGCCCCCTTGTAAGCACTGAAGCTTTCTTT.

V and J are TRBV14 and TRBJ2-7, with D hard to call. V lost 0 bases and J 2 bases, leaving 14 bases between the germline ends. CDR3 length: 16 amino acids. Germline CDR1 reads SGHDN; CDR2 reads FVKESK. This CDR3 is CASSQELDPSPYEQYF. In DNA, the CDR3 is TGTGCCAGCAGCCAAGAACTGGATCCAAGTCCCTACGAGCAGTACTTC. The full variable domain, its missing parts supplied by reference TRBV14 and TRBJ2-7, is EAGVTQFPSHSVIEKGQTVTLRCDPISGHDNLYWYRRVMGKEIKFLLHFVKESKQDESGMPNNRFLAERTGGTYSTLKVQPAELEDSGVYFCASSQELDPSPYEQYFGPGTRLTVT.

This clonotype was detected only a few times. The rearrangement links TRBV7-3 to TRBJ2-3; 8 nucleotides match TRBD2. Trimming cost V 5 bases and J 4 bases; bases outside gene matches: 11. CDR3 size: 16 residues. In germline, CDR1 is SGHTA, CDR2 FQGTGA. The CDR3: CASSPLLAVGADTQYF. DNA of the CDR3: TGTGCCAGCAGCCCCCTACTAGCGGTGGGGGCAGATACGCAGTATTTT.

This clonotype has just a few counts. This chain links TRBV4-3 with TRBJ2-5, with a tentative D call TRBD2 (5 bases). With 4 bases removed from V and 2 bases from J, the gap between germline ends came to 14 bases. Per the germline V gene, CDR1 is LGHNA and CDR2 is YSLEER. The CDR3 contains 15 residues. The CDR3 loop is CASSPFEGWQETQYF. DNA for the CDR3: TGCGCCAGCAGCCCGTTTGAGGGTTGGCAAGAGACCCAGTACTTC.

The table lists this clonotype with many counts. The chain combines TRBV10-3 with TRBJ2-3; D unclear. Trimming removed 0 bases at V and 1 base at J, with 2 bases between. Per germline, CDR1 ENHRY and CDR2 SYGVKD. The CDR3 length is 13 residues. The CDR3, as DNA: TGTGCCATCAGTGAGTCTGGCACAGATACGCAGTATTTT. This encodes CAISESGTDTQYF.

The chain carries TRBV3-1 and TRBJ2-5, with D possibly being TRBD1 (6 bases). The CDR3 extends over 13 amino acids. Per the germline V gene, CDR1 is LGHDT and CDR2 is YNNKEL (reference sequence). The germline V and J ends were trimmed by 2 bases and 3 bases, with 7 bases remaining between them. CDR3 bases: TGTGCCAGCAGCCAAAACAGGGAAGAGACCCAGTACTTC. This sequence encodes CASSQNREETQYF.